The present entry profiles one T cell receptor beta chain with its context. TCRdb's copy holds only in-frame clones and misses some; the assay was immunoSEQ multiplex PCR. Here the sample spans around 190,000 clones, roughly three quarters being singletons. The source of the sample is a study of cytomegalovirus exposure and HLA in healthy donors. CDR3 length: 19 residues. Trimming pared 9 bases from V and 6 bases from J, leaving 34 bases between. This chain connects TRBV23-1 to TRBJ2-3; a possible D gene is TRBD2 (6 bases). TRBV23-1 is annotated as an ORF whose role is uncertain. The receptor was derived from a woman aged 25 to 39 in good health and CMV-seronegative. Sequences were obtained from PBMCs. Here the CDR3 DNA reads TGCGCCAGTCCAAGGCGGGGACCCGGGACCCTTGCTGTGGGGGATACGCAGTATTTT. The encoded protein is CASPRRGPGTLAVGDTQYF.